The rows below give T cell receptor beta chains drawn from one sample of a study of spatial heterogeneity in lung cancer. TCRdb reanalysed the 5' RACE reads using MiXCR and keeps one entry per CDR3 protein. In the table there are more than 60,000 distinct CDR3 sequences, around 6% of which are singletons. This material consisted of PBMCs, taken at surgery. The receptor set was obtained from a female donor with early-stage non-small cell lung cancer. Each CDR3 is given with its conserved first and last residue. Each record gives: D gene, J gene, V gene, clone size, CDR3 protein, CDR3 DNA. D genes are given only for firm matches. Only part of the rows carry a size: once, few, many, or a class if the clone is expanded.

d_call: -; j_call: TRBJ2-6; v_call: TRBV4-1; clone_size: -; cdr3_aa: CASRRTGANVLTF; cdr3_nt: TGCGCCAGCCGTCGGACCGGGGCCAACGTCCTGACTTTC
d_call: TRBD2; j_call: TRBJ2-1; v_call: TRBV7-2; clone_size: many; cdr3_aa: CASSYGRYNEQFF; cdr3_nt: TGTGCCAGCAGCTACGGGAGGTACAATGAGCAGTTCTTC
d_call: -; j_call: TRBJ1-1; v_call: TRBV6-6; clone_size: -; cdr3_aa: CASRKGPGLEAFF; cdr3_nt: TGTGCCAGCAGAAAAGGGCCAGGACTTGAAGCTTTCTTT
d_call: TRBD1; j_call: TRBJ2-1; v_call: TRBV11-2; clone_size: -; cdr3_aa: CASSLTGREQFF; cdr3_nt: TGTGCCAGCAGCTTGACAGGGCGGGAGCAGTTCTTC
d_call: TRBD2; j_call: TRBJ2-1; v_call: TRBV10-3; clone_size: -; cdr3_aa: CAISSWASGRVREQFF; cdr3_nt: TGTGCCATCAGTTCCTGGGCTAGCGGGAGAGTGAGGGAGCAGTTCTTC
d_call: -; j_call: TRBJ2-2; v_call: TRBV5-1; clone_size: few; cdr3_aa: CATAKADSNTGELFF; cdr3_nt: TGCGCCACCGCGAAGGCAGATTCGAACACCGGGGAGCTGTTTTTT
d_call: TRBD2; j_call: TRBJ2-1; v_call: TRBV12-3/TRBV12-4; clone_size: -; cdr3_aa: CASRTSGRGNEQFF; cdr3_nt: TGTGCCAGCCGGACTAGCGGGAGAGGCAATGAGCAGTTCTTC
d_call: -; j_call: TRBJ1-1; v_call: TRBV7-3; clone_size: many; cdr3_aa: CASSSGTGTEAFF; cdr3_nt: TGTGCCAGCAGCTCGGGCACCGGGACTGAAGCTTTCTTT
d_call: TRBD2; j_call: TRBJ2-1; v_call: TRBV3-1; clone_size: -; cdr3_aa: CASSQTGLAGGVEQFF; cdr3_nt: TGTGCCAGCAGCCAAACGGGACTAGCGGGGGGGGTTGAGCAGTTCTTC
d_call: -; j_call: TRBJ1-1; v_call: TRBV7-3; clone_size: many; cdr3_aa: CASSSASEYTEAFF; cdr3_nt: TGTGCCAGCAGCTCAGCCTCAGAGTACACTGAAGCTTTCTTT
d_call: -; j_call: TRBJ2-5; v_call: TRBV12-3/TRBV12-4; clone_size: many; cdr3_aa: CASSLGETQYF; cdr3_nt: TGTGCCAGCAGTTTAGGGGAGACCCAGTACTTC
d_call: TRBD1; j_call: TRBJ1-1; v_call: TRBV7-3; clone_size: few; cdr3_aa: CASSSGTGTLSDTEAFF; cdr3_nt: TGTGCCAGCAGCTCCGGGACAGGGACTCTTTCTGACACTGAAGCTTTCTTT
d_call: -; j_call: TRBJ1-2; v_call: TRBV6-2/TRBV6-3; clone_size: many; cdr3_aa: CASSYSIDRPGNYGYTF; cdr3_nt: TGTGCCAGCAGTTACTCGATCGACAGGCCCGGTAACTATGGCTACACCTTC
d_call: TRBD1; j_call: TRBJ1-1; v_call: TRBV10-3; clone_size: many; cdr3_aa: CAISGDRRGTEAFF; cdr3_nt: TGTGCCATCAGTGGGGACAGGAGGGGCACTGAAGCTTTCTTT
d_call: -; j_call: TRBJ2-3; v_call: TRBV7-2; clone_size: -; cdr3_aa: CATTPGDLTDTQYF; cdr3_nt: TGTGCCACCACGCCAGGCGACCTCACAGATACGCAGTATTTT
d_call: TRBD2; j_call: TRBJ2-7; v_call: TRBV20-1; clone_size: many; cdr3_aa: CSASLAGNSYEQYF; cdr3_nt: TGCAGTGCCAGTCTAGCGGGGAACTCCTACGAGCAGTACTTC
d_call: TRBD1; j_call: TRBJ2-7; v_call: TRBV7-9; clone_size: few; cdr3_aa: CASSLRTGSSYEQYF; cdr3_nt: TGTGCCAGCAGCTTAAGGACAGGGAGCTCCTACGAGCAGTACTTC
d_call: -; j_call: TRBJ2-3; v_call: TRBV27; clone_size: -; cdr3_aa: CASSLQDVSTDTQYF; cdr3_nt: TGTGCCAGCAGTTTACAGGATGTCAGCACAGATACGCAGTATTTT
d_call: -; j_call: TRBJ2-1; v_call: TRBV6-5; clone_size: few; cdr3_aa: CASTSRKFAYNEQFF; cdr3_nt: TGTGCCAGCACCTCGCGAAAATTCGCCTACAATGAGCAGTTCTTC
d_call: -; j_call: TRBJ2-1; v_call: TRBV20-1; clone_size: few; cdr3_aa: CSARASRGLPYNEQFF; cdr3_nt: TGCAGTGCTAGGGCCTCACGGGGACTGCCCTACAATGAGCAGTTCTTC
d_call: TRBD1; j_call: TRBJ1-1; v_call: TRBV5-1; clone_size: few; cdr3_aa: CASSLAPGTGNTEAFF; cdr3_nt: TGCGCCAGCAGCTTGGCGCCCGGGACAGGGAACACTGAAGCTTTCTTT
d_call: -; j_call: TRBJ1-4; v_call: TRBV29-1; clone_size: many; cdr3_aa: CSVRTGRPMGKLFF; cdr3_nt: TGCAGCGTAAGGACGGGACGCCCCATGGGAAAACTGTTTTTT
d_call: TRBD1; j_call: TRBJ1-1; v_call: TRBV27; clone_size: -; cdr3_aa: CASSWATGGIAFF; cdr3_nt: TGTGCCAGCAGTTGGGCAACAGGGGGCATAGCTTTCTTT
d_call: TRBD2; j_call: TRBJ2-5; v_call: TRBV6-5; clone_size: -; cdr3_aa: CASSLTSGRSSQYF; cdr3_nt: TGTGCCAGCAGTCTTACTAGCGGGAGGTCCTCCCAGTACTTC
d_call: -; j_call: TRBJ1-2; v_call: TRBV5-1; clone_size: -; cdr3_aa: CASQQSSGHYGYTF; cdr3_nt: TGCGCCAGCCAACAATCTTCGGGCCACTATGGCTACACCTTC
d_call: -; j_call: TRBJ2-5; v_call: TRBV7-2; clone_size: many; cdr3_aa: CASSFAALLGETQYF; cdr3_nt: TGTGCCAGCAGCTTCGCAGCCCTTCTGGGGGAGACCCAGTACTTC
d_call: -; j_call: TRBJ2-5; v_call: TRBV10-3; clone_size: many; cdr3_aa: CAISEEWTARAQYF; cdr3_nt: TGTGCCATCAGTGAAGAGTGGACAGCTCGGGCCCAGTACTTC
d_call: TRBD1; j_call: TRBJ1-5; v_call: TRBV19; clone_size: many; cdr3_aa: CASSPLDRYQPQHF; cdr3_nt: TGTGCCAGTAGTCCCCTGGACAGGTATCAGCCCCAGCATTTT
d_call: -; j_call: TRBJ2-3; v_call: TRBV11-2; clone_size: -; cdr3_aa: CASSGVTDTQYF; cdr3_nt: TGTGCCAGCAGTGGGGTGACGGATACGCAGTATTTT
d_call: TRBD2; j_call: TRBJ2-7; v_call: TRBV5-1; clone_size: -; cdr3_aa: CASREGLAGALEQYF; cdr3_nt: TGCGCCAGCAGGGAAGGACTAGCGGGAGCCTTGGAGCAGTACTTC
d_call: TRBD1; j_call: TRBJ1-3; v_call: TRBV13; clone_size: many; cdr3_aa: CASSLGQFVYF; cdr3_nt: TGTGCCAGCAGCTTGGGACAGTTCGTATATTTT
d_call: TRBD1; j_call: TRBJ1-2; v_call: TRBV5-6; clone_size: few; cdr3_aa: CASSLIGGGYTF; cdr3_nt: TGTGCCAGCAGCTTGATAGGGGGCGGCTACACCTTC
d_call: TRBD1; j_call: TRBJ2-7; v_call: TRBV2; clone_size: many; cdr3_aa: CASPIERAGTGHQKQYF; cdr3_nt: TGTGCCAGCCCCATCGAGCGGGCGGGGACAGGGCATCAGAAGCAGTACTTC
d_call: -; j_call: TRBJ2-2; v_call: TRBV12-3/TRBV12-4; clone_size: many; cdr3_aa: CASTGDPFTGELFF; cdr3_nt: TGTGCCAGCACAGGGGACCCGTTCACCGGGGAGCTGTTTTTT
d_call: TRBD2; j_call: TRBJ2-1; v_call: TRBV7-2; clone_size: many; cdr3_aa: CASSYLAGASEQFF; cdr3_nt: TGTGCCAGCAGCTACCTAGCGGGGGCAAGTGAGCAGTTCTTC
d_call: -; j_call: TRBJ1-2; v_call: TRBV6-2/TRBV6-3; clone_size: many; cdr3_aa: CASSYPNLNGYTF; cdr3_nt: TGTGCCAGCAGTTATCCGAATTTAAATGGCTACACCTTC
d_call: -; j_call: TRBJ1-1; v_call: TRBV21-1; clone_size: many; cdr3_aa: CASSKEVVWGIPEAFF; cdr3_nt: TGTGCCAGCAGCAAAGAAGTGGTTTGGGGGATCCCTGAAGCTTTCTTT
d_call: TRBD2; j_call: TRBJ2-1; v_call: TRBV2; clone_size: many; cdr3_aa: CASGGGLVGQFF; cdr3_nt: TGTGCGAGCGGGGGTGGCTTAGTTGGGCAGTTCTTC
d_call: -; j_call: TRBJ2-6; v_call: TRBV6-5; clone_size: few; cdr3_aa: CASSSPGTSSGANVLTF; cdr3_nt: TGTGCCAGCAGTTCTCCCGGGACCTCCTCTGGGGCCAACGTCCTGACTTTC
d_call: TRBD1; j_call: TRBJ1-5; v_call: TRBV5-6; clone_size: medium-sized; cdr3_aa: CASSLAGTGNQPQHF; cdr3_nt: TGTGCCAGCAGCTTGGCCGGGACAGGGAATCAGCCCCAGCATTTT
d_call: -; j_call: TRBJ1-1; v_call: TRBV14; clone_size: -; cdr3_aa: CASSQAFGSAEAFF; cdr3_nt: TGTGCCAGCAGCCAAGCTTTTGGGAGCGCTGAAGCTTTCTTT
d_call: TRBD1; j_call: TRBJ1-5; v_call: TRBV28; clone_size: many; cdr3_aa: CASSLWDRGTYQPQHF; cdr3_nt: TGTGCCAGCAGTTTATGGGACAGGGGAACTTATCAGCCCCAGCATTTT
d_call: -; j_call: TRBJ2-1; v_call: TRBV5-4; clone_size: few; cdr3_aa: CASSLSTLVVNEQFF; cdr3_nt: TGTGCCAGCAGCTTGAGCACTTTAGTGGTGAATGAGCAGTTCTTC
d_call: TRBD1; j_call: TRBJ2-5; v_call: TRBV20-1; clone_size: -; cdr3_aa: CSARAQIRTGVQETQYF; cdr3_nt: TGCAGTGCTAGAGCGCAAATTAGGACAGGGGTCCAAGAGACCCAGTACTTC
d_call: TRBD1; j_call: TRBJ2-3; v_call: TRBV20-1; clone_size: few; cdr3_aa: CSARDPGQGTDTQYF; cdr3_nt: TGCAGTGCTAGAGATCCAGGACAGGGGACGGATACGCAGTATTTT
d_call: -; j_call: TRBJ2-3; v_call: TRBV5-6; clone_size: many; cdr3_aa: CASSPQVTDTQYF; cdr3_nt: TGTGCCAGCAGCCCCCAGGTAACAGATACGCAGTATTTT
d_call: -; j_call: TRBJ1-3; v_call: TRBV18; clone_size: many; cdr3_aa: CASSELTLGNTIYF; cdr3_nt: TGTGCCAGCTCGGAACTCACACTGGGAAACACCATATATTTT
d_call: -; j_call: TRBJ2-7; v_call: TRBV9; clone_size: many; cdr3_aa: CASSEHGGPYEQYF; cdr3_nt: TGTGCCAGCAGCGAGCACGGAGGCCCCTACGAGCAGTACTTC
d_call: -; j_call: TRBJ2-6; v_call: TRBV11-1; clone_size: few; cdr3_aa: CASSLDIGAGANVLTF; cdr3_nt: TGTGCCAGCAGCTTAGACATTGGGGCTGGGGCCAACGTCCTGACTTTC
d_call: -; j_call: TRBJ1-1; v_call: TRBV5-1; clone_size: many; cdr3_aa: CASSPGGNSLNTEAFF; cdr3_nt: TGCGCCAGCAGCCCCGGCGGGAATTCCTTGAACACTGAAGCTTTCTTT
d_call: -; j_call: TRBJ1-2; v_call: TRBV12-3/TRBV12-4; clone_size: many; cdr3_aa: CASSLRGRLYGYTF; cdr3_nt: TGTGCCAGCAGTTTAAGGGGACGGTTGTATGGCTACACCTTC
d_call: -; j_call: TRBJ1-5; v_call: TRBV3-1; clone_size: few; cdr3_aa: CASSQVQDQPQHF; cdr3_nt: TGTGCCAGCAGCCAAGTCCAGGATCAGCCCCAGCATTTT
d_call: TRBD2; j_call: TRBJ2-3; v_call: TRBV28; clone_size: many; cdr3_aa: CASSLGGLVSDTQYF; cdr3_nt: TGTGCCAGCAGTTTAGGGGGACTAGTATCAGATACGCAGTATTTT